This T cell receptor beta chain was obtained from a study of control samples from healthy donors and cancer patients. Trimming cost V 6 bases and J 9 bases, with 12 bases left between them. Germline CDR1 MDHEN, CDR2 SYDVKM. This CDR3 region has 12 residues. Sequenced by immunoSEQ multiplex PCR; TCRdb stores in-frame clones only, minus some. The profile shows about 220,000 clones, 85% to 95% of them singletons. The source material was blood. V and J are TRBV28 and TRBJ2-1; no reliable D call. The TCR comes from a man in his fifties or sixties in good health. The CDR3 loop is CASSTLWGEQFF. DNA for the CDR3: TGTGCCAGCAGCACACTCTGGGGTGAGCAGTTCTTC.